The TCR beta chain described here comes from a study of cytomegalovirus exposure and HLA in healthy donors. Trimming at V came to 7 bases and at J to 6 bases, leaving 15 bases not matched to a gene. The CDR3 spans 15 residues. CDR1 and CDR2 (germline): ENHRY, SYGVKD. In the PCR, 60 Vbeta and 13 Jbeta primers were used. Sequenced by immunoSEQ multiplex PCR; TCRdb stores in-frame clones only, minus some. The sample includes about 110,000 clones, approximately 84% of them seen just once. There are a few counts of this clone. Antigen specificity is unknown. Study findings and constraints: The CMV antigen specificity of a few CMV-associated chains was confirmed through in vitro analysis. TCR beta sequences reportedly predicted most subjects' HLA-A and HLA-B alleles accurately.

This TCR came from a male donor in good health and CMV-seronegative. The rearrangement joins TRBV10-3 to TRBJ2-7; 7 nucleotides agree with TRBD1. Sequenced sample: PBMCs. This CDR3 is CAIMGVAGGFGEQYF. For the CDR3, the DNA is TGTGCCATCATGGGGGTGGCAGGGGGATTCGGCGAGCAGTACTTC.